This TCR beta chain was captured in a study of cytomegalovirus exposure and HLA in healthy donors. 13 Jbeta primers and 60 Vbeta primers were used for the PCR. The repertoire was sequenced with immunoSEQ multiplex PCR; TCRdb's copy has only in-frame clones and lacks some. The table lists 120,000 to 150,000 clones, 65% to 85% of them singletons. This CDR3 spans 14 amino acids. V lost 0 bases to trimming and J lost 1 base, with 6 bases between them. Looked up from germline, CDR1 is MNHEY and CDR2 is SVGAGI. The sample holds one count of this clone. J is TRBJ1-1 and V is TRBV6-5; the D gene is possibly TRBD1 (5 bases). This receptor was taken from a male donor in good health and CMV-seronegative. Sequences were obtained from PBMCs. This chain's CDR3 is CASSYSDRNTEAFF. DNA of the CDR3: TGTGCCAGCAGTTACTCCGACAGGAACACTGAAGCTTTCTTT.